These T cell receptor beta chains were read from a single sample in a study of blood T cell repertoires in COVID-19. Profiled with immunoSEQ multiplex PCR; TCRdb holds only in-frame clones, not every one. The sample shows 180,000 or so clones, about 90% of them seen only once. Sequencing input: PBMCs or T cells enriched from blood (not recorded which). Every receptor here comes from a human donor with acute COVID-19. The donor label of this sample is uncertain. Both conserved end residues are part of each CDR3. The D gene is left open where the match is weak. Size tells how often a clone was seen (once, few, many) or the class of an expanded clone, and some rows leave it out.

j_call: TRBJ2-3
cdr3_length: 15
clone_size: -
d_call: -
v_call: TRBV9
cdr3_nt: TGTGCCAGCAGCGTGCAGGACTACCGCACAGATACGCAGTATTTT
cdr3_aa: CASSVQDYRTDTQYF

j_call: TRBJ2-1
cdr3_length: 20
clone_size: -
d_call: TRBD1
v_call: TRBV3-1/TRBV3-2
cdr3_nt: TGTGCCAGCAGCCAAAAGGGGGCCAGGGTAGTTTTCAGCTCCTACAATGAGCAGTTCTTC
cdr3_aa: CASSQKGARVVFSSYNEQFF

j_call: TRBJ2-7
cdr3_length: 16
clone_size: -
d_call: -
v_call: TRBV27
cdr3_nt: TGTGCCAGCGGATTTCCGTCGACAGAGGTTCCCTACGAGCAGTACTTC
cdr3_aa: CASGFPSTEVPYEQYF

j_call: TRBJ1-6
cdr3_length: 15
clone_size: -
d_call: -
v_call: TRBV27
cdr3_nt: TGTGCCAGCAGTTTAAAGGAGGGGAGATGGTCACCCCTCCACTTT
cdr3_aa: CASSLKEGRWSPLHF

j_call: TRBJ2-5
cdr3_length: 14
clone_size: once
d_call: TRBD2
v_call: TRBV9
cdr3_nt: TGTGCCAGCAGTCGCGGACTAGCGAGGGAGACCCAGTACTTC
cdr3_aa: CASSRGLARETQYF

j_call: TRBJ1-2
cdr3_length: 13
clone_size: -
d_call: TRBD1
v_call: TRBV19
cdr3_nt: TGTGCCAGTAGTATCAGGCAGGGGGATGGCTACACCTTC
cdr3_aa: CASSIRQGDGYTF

j_call: TRBJ2-1
cdr3_length: 15
clone_size: -
d_call: -
v_call: TRBV19
cdr3_nt: TGTGCCAGTAGTATCATCAAGAGGGCCCGGAATGAGCAGTTCTTC
cdr3_aa: CASSIIKRARNEQFF

j_call: TRBJ1-1
cdr3_length: 13
clone_size: -
d_call: -
v_call: TRBV6-5
cdr3_nt: TGTGCCAGCAGAGGACAGTGGAACACTGAAGCTTTCTTT
cdr3_aa: CASRGQWNTEAFF

j_call: TRBJ2-7
cdr3_length: 14
clone_size: once
d_call: TRBD1
v_call: TRBV5-8
cdr3_nt: TGTGCCAGCAGCTTCGACAGGGGCGTGAACGAGCAGTACTTC
cdr3_aa: CASSFDRGVNEQYF

j_call: TRBJ1-2
cdr3_length: 13
clone_size: few
d_call: -
v_call: TRBV25-1
cdr3_nt: TGTGCCAGCAGTCCCCGGGGGGACGATGGCTACACCTTC
cdr3_aa: CASSPRGDDGYTF

j_call: TRBJ2-2
cdr3_length: 14
clone_size: -
d_call: -
v_call: TRBV10-3
cdr3_nt: TGTGCCATCAGGGGGGCCAGGGACACCGGGGAGCTGTTTTTT
cdr3_aa: CAIRGARDTGELFF

j_call: TRBJ1-2
cdr3_length: 13
clone_size: -
d_call: -
v_call: TRBV12-3/TRBV12-4
cdr3_nt: TGTGCCAGCAGTTTGGGGGGGCCAGGGGGCTACACCTTC
cdr3_aa: CASSLGGPGGYTF

j_call: TRBJ2-3
cdr3_length: 13
clone_size: -
d_call: -
v_call: TRBV7-3
cdr3_nt: TGTGCCAGCTCTAGAGTTACTGGGGATACGCAGTATTTT
cdr3_aa: CASSRVTGDTQYF

j_call: TRBJ2-5
cdr3_length: 15
clone_size: -
d_call: TRBD1
v_call: TRBV7-6
cdr3_nt: TGTGCCAGCAGCTTAGGGGGGACAGGGGACGAGACCCAGTACTTC
cdr3_aa: CASSLGGTGDETQYF

j_call: TRBJ2-1
cdr3_length: 13
clone_size: -
d_call: -
v_call: TRBV6-5
cdr3_nt: TGTGCCAGCATCCCAGGGGAACGTTTTGAGCAGTTCTTC
cdr3_aa: CASIPGERFEQFF

j_call: TRBJ1-5
cdr3_length: 16
clone_size: once
d_call: -
v_call: TRBV27
cdr3_nt: TGTGCCAGCACCCTTGACAGGAAGCCTAGCAATCAGCCCCAGCATTTT
cdr3_aa: CASTLDRKPSNQPQHF

j_call: TRBJ2-5
cdr3_length: 14
clone_size: -
d_call: TRBD2
v_call: TRBV7-2
cdr3_nt: TGTGCCAGCAGCTTAGGGGGGGGGATGGAGACCCAGTACTTC
cdr3_aa: CASSLGGGMETQYF

j_call: TRBJ1-5
cdr3_length: 17
clone_size: -
d_call: TRBD1
v_call: TRBV19
cdr3_nt: TGTGCCAGTAATTACGGAGGACAGGGGGGGAGTTGGCAGCCCCAGCATTTT
cdr3_aa: CASNYGGQGGSWQPQHF

j_call: TRBJ1-1
cdr3_length: 17
clone_size: -
d_call: TRBD1
v_call: TRBV4-3
cdr3_nt: TGCGCCAGCAGCCAAGATCTGACAGGGGGCGTGAACACTGAAGCTTTCTTT
cdr3_aa: CASSQDLTGGVNTEAFF

j_call: TRBJ1-1
cdr3_length: 13
clone_size: few
d_call: -
v_call: TRBV7-9
cdr3_nt: TGTGCCAGCAGCTTAGGAGAGTACACTGAAGCTTTCTTT
cdr3_aa: CASSLGEYTEAFF

j_call: TRBJ2-7
cdr3_length: 12
clone_size: -
d_call: TRBD2
v_call: TRBV18
cdr3_nt: TGTGCCAGCTCACAGGGGACTATCGAGCAGTACTTC
cdr3_aa: CASSQGTIEQYF

j_call: TRBJ1-2
cdr3_length: 14
clone_size: -
d_call: TRBD1
v_call: TRBV5-6
cdr3_nt: TGTGCCAGCAGCTCCGACAGGGGCGGCTATGGCTACACCTTC
cdr3_aa: CASSSDRGGYGYTF

j_call: TRBJ2-7
cdr3_length: 13
clone_size: once
d_call: -
v_call: TRBV12-3/TRBV12-4
cdr3_nt: TGTGCCAGCCGTTACGGGGGATCCTACGAGCAGTACTTC
cdr3_aa: CASRYGGSYEQYF

j_call: TRBJ2-3
cdr3_length: 14
clone_size: -
d_call: TRBD2
v_call: TRBV19
cdr3_nt: TGTGCCAGTAGTACGGGACTAACAACAGATACGCAGTATTTT
cdr3_aa: CASSTGLTTDTQYF

j_call: TRBJ2-7
cdr3_length: 14
clone_size: -
d_call: -
v_call: TRBV25-1
cdr3_nt: TGTGCCAGCAGCGAACAGGGTCCCGCGTACGAGCAGTACTTC
cdr3_aa: CASSEQGPAYEQYF

j_call: TRBJ1-1
cdr3_length: 13
clone_size: once
d_call: -
v_call: TRBV4-1
cdr3_nt: TGCGCCAGCAGCCACGGACAGAACACTGAAGCTTTCTTT
cdr3_aa: CASSHGQNTEAFF

j_call: TRBJ2-2
cdr3_length: 16
clone_size: once
d_call: TRBD2
v_call: TRBV27
cdr3_nt: TGTGCCAGCAGTTTATATCCGGCGGGAGGCACCGGGGAGCTGTTTTTT
cdr3_aa: CASSLYPAGGTGELFF

j_call: TRBJ2-5
cdr3_length: 13
clone_size: -
d_call: TRBD1
v_call: TRBV6-4
cdr3_nt: TGTGCCAGCAGTCAAGGACAGGGCGAGACCCAGTACTTC
cdr3_aa: CASSQGQGETQYF

j_call: TRBJ2-7
cdr3_length: 15
clone_size: once
d_call: TRBD1
v_call: TRBV5-6
cdr3_nt: TGTGCCAGCAGCCGACCTCACAGGGGAGCCTACGAGCAGTACTTC
cdr3_aa: CASSRPHRGAYEQYF

j_call: TRBJ1-6
cdr3_length: 16
clone_size: few
d_call: TRBD1
v_call: TRBV6-1
cdr3_nt: TGTGCCAGCAGTGCCCGGGACAGGCTGTGGAATTCACCCCTCCACTTT
cdr3_aa: CASSARDRLWNSPLHF

j_call: TRBJ2-5
cdr3_length: 14
clone_size: -
d_call: -
v_call: TRBV7-9
cdr3_nt: TGTGCCAGCAGCTTTCCCAGGTTTGGAGAGACCCAGTACTTC
cdr3_aa: CASSFPRFGETQYF

j_call: TRBJ1-1
cdr3_length: 16
clone_size: -
d_call: -
v_call: TRBV4-2
cdr3_nt: TGTGCCAGCAGCCTTGAGTTAGGGGCGAAGGTCTCTGAAGCTTTCTTT
cdr3_aa: CASSLELGAKVSEAFF

j_call: TRBJ2-7
cdr3_length: 13
clone_size: -
d_call: -
v_call: TRBV7-3
cdr3_nt: TGTGCCAGCAGCCATAATGTCGGTTACGAGCAGTACTTC
cdr3_aa: CASSHNVGYEQYF

j_call: TRBJ1-2
cdr3_length: 14
clone_size: -
d_call: TRBD1
v_call: TRBV2
cdr3_nt: TGTGCCAGCAGTGGGACAGGGCCGGGAGGTGGCTACACCTTC
cdr3_aa: CASSGTGPGGGYTF

j_call: TRBJ1-5
cdr3_length: 15
clone_size: -
d_call: -
v_call: TRBV5-4
cdr3_nt: TGTGCCAGCAGCCGCGCCGGACAGCCCAATCAGCCCCAGCATTTT
cdr3_aa: CASSRAGQPNQPQHF

j_call: TRBJ2-3
cdr3_length: 17
clone_size: -
d_call: -
v_call: TRBV21-1
cdr3_nt: TGTGCCAGCAGCAAAGCGCTTTGCGGGACAGGCACAGATACGCAGTATTTT
cdr3_aa: CASSKALCGTGTDTQYF

j_call: TRBJ2-1
cdr3_length: 17
clone_size: -
d_call: TRBD2
v_call: TRBV24-1
cdr3_nt: TGTGCCACCAGTGATTTGTCTAGCGGGCCCTCCTACAATGAGCAGTTCTTC
cdr3_aa: CATSDLSSGPSYNEQFF

j_call: TRBJ2-1
cdr3_length: 16
clone_size: -
d_call: TRBD2
v_call: TRBV9
cdr3_nt: TGTGCCAGCAGCGCCTTAGCGGGGGGGCCTCTCAATGAGCAGTTCTTC
cdr3_aa: CASSALAGGPLNEQFF

j_call: TRBJ2-2
cdr3_length: 14
clone_size: -
d_call: TRBD2
v_call: TRBV6-5
cdr3_nt: TGTGCCAGCAGTTTAGCGGGGCGGACCGGGGAGCTGTTTTTT
cdr3_aa: CASSLAGRTGELFF

j_call: TRBJ2-3
cdr3_length: 15
clone_size: -
d_call: TRBD1
v_call: TRBV5-1
cdr3_nt: TGCGCCAGCAGCCCGACAGGGTCTAAGGCAGATACGCAGTATTTT
cdr3_aa: CASSPTGSKADTQYF

j_call: TRBJ1-4
cdr3_length: 14
clone_size: -
d_call: -
v_call: TRBV19
cdr3_nt: TGTGCCAGTAGTGACACGGCAACTAATGAAAAACTGTTTTTT
cdr3_aa: CASSDTATNEKLFF

j_call: TRBJ2-2
cdr3_length: 16
clone_size: -
d_call: TRBD1
v_call: TRBV13
cdr3_nt: TGTGCCAGCAGTTCTTCCGGGACAGGGGGCACCGGGGAGCTGTTTTTT
cdr3_aa: CASSSSGTGGTGELFF

j_call: TRBJ2-3
cdr3_length: 12
clone_size: -
d_call: -
v_call: TRBV30
cdr3_nt: TGTGCCTGGACAGATCTCACAGATACGCAGTATTTT
cdr3_aa: CAWTDLTDTQYF

j_call: TRBJ2-7
cdr3_length: 12
clone_size: -
d_call: TRBD1
v_call: TRBV12-3/TRBV12-4
cdr3_nt: TGTGCCAGCAGGGACAGGGCTGGCGAGCAGTACTTC
cdr3_aa: CASRDRAGEQYF

j_call: TRBJ2-2
cdr3_length: 17
clone_size: -
d_call: TRBD1
v_call: TRBV7-6
cdr3_nt: TGTGCCAGCAGCTTGCGCAGGGGGCGATGGCACACCGGGGAGCTGTTTTTT
cdr3_aa: CASSLRRGRWHTGELFF

j_call: TRBJ1-1
cdr3_length: 12
clone_size: -
d_call: -
v_call: TRBV27
cdr3_nt: TGTGCCAGCAGTCCTCCGACAGGTGGGGCTTTCTTT
cdr3_aa: CASSPPTGGAFF

j_call: TRBJ1-2
cdr3_length: 12
clone_size: -
d_call: -
v_call: TRBV7-9
cdr3_nt: TGTGCCAGCAGCTCTGACGGGTATGGCTACACCTTC
cdr3_aa: CASSSDGYGYTF

j_call: TRBJ2-2
cdr3_length: 12
clone_size: -
d_call: -
v_call: TRBV4-2
cdr3_nt: TGTGCCAGCAGCCGACAAGGCGGGGAGCTGTTTTTT
cdr3_aa: CASSRQGGELFF

j_call: TRBJ1-4
cdr3_length: 12
clone_size: once
d_call: TRBD1
v_call: TRBV12-3/TRBV12-4
cdr3_nt: TGTGCCAGCAGTTTAGGGCCAGGGGGACTGTTTTTT
cdr3_aa: CASSLGPGGLFF

j_call: TRBJ2-1
cdr3_length: 18
clone_size: -
d_call: TRBD2
v_call: TRBV6-4
cdr3_nt: TGTGCCAGCAGTGACGGCAGTAGCGGGGGGGCCTCCTACAATGAGCAGTTCTTC
cdr3_aa: CASSDGSSGGASYNEQFF

j_call: TRBJ2-3
cdr3_length: 15
clone_size: -
d_call: -
v_call: TRBV27
cdr3_nt: TGTGCCAGCAGTTTACTGGCCATAAGCACAGATACGCAGTATTTT
cdr3_aa: CASSLLAISTDTQYF

j_call: TRBJ2-1
cdr3_length: 18
clone_size: -
d_call: TRBD2
v_call: TRBV9
cdr3_nt: TGTGCCAGCAGCGTAGATGATGTGGTAGCGGGGGGGTACAATGAGCAGTTCTTC
cdr3_aa: CASSVDDVVAGGYNEQFF

j_call: TRBJ1-2
cdr3_length: 16
clone_size: -
d_call: -
v_call: TRBV7-3
cdr3_nt: TGTGCCAGCAGCTTAACAGCGGTCGCGGGGCCCGGTGGCTACACCTTC
cdr3_aa: CASSLTAVAGPGGYTF

j_call: TRBJ2-1
cdr3_length: 14
clone_size: -
d_call: -
v_call: TRBV20-1
cdr3_nt: TGCAGTGCTAGTATTAGTGCCGCAAACCCCGAGCAGTTCTTC
cdr3_aa: CSASISAANPEQFF

j_call: TRBJ2-5
cdr3_length: 14
clone_size: -
d_call: TRBD2
v_call: TRBV30
cdr3_nt: TGTGCCTGGAGGGGACTAGCGGCACCGGAGACCCAGTACTTC
cdr3_aa: CAWRGLAAPETQYF

j_call: TRBJ2-7
cdr3_length: 17
clone_size: -
d_call: TRBD2
v_call: TRBV3-1/TRBV3-2
cdr3_nt: TGTGCCAGCAGCCATCCCTCGGGGGGTACCAGCTCCTACGAGCAGTACTTC
cdr3_aa: CASSHPSGGTSSYEQYF

j_call: TRBJ2-7
cdr3_length: 12
clone_size: -
d_call: -
v_call: TRBV30
cdr3_nt: TGTGCCTGGGGTCGCGGGGGCCACGAGCAGTACTTC
cdr3_aa: CAWGRGGHEQYF

j_call: TRBJ1-2
cdr3_length: 15
clone_size: -
d_call: -
v_call: TRBV19
cdr3_nt: TGTGCCAGTACATCTATTCTCCTAACGGGCTATGGCTACACCTTC
cdr3_aa: CASTSILLTGYGYTF

j_call: TRBJ2-7
cdr3_length: 16
clone_size: -
d_call: -
v_call: TRBV27
cdr3_nt: TGTGCCAGCAGCATACATCTGGGGGGTAACTCCTACGAGCAGTACTTC
cdr3_aa: CASSIHLGGNSYEQYF